The source of this T cell receptor beta chain is a study of T cell responses to AZD1222 COVID-19 vaccine. TCRdb keeps only in-frame clones here, not all; method: immunoSEQ multiplex PCR. Here the sample spans about 170,000 clones, approximately 95% being singletons. This CDR3 has 15 amino acids. CDR1 is SGHRS, CDR2 YFSETQ, per germline. Trimming shortened V by 0 bases and J by 1 base, and 10 bases separated the two germline ends. The chain recombines TRBV5-1 with TRBJ2-5; unclear D gene. The source material was peripheral blood, sampled on day 0 of AZD1222 vaccination. This receptor was taken from an adult in good health. As DNA, the CDR3 is TGCGCCAGCAGCTTGGACTGGTTGGGCCAAGAGACCCAGTACTTC. It encodes CASSLDWLGQETQYF. The whole variable domain, remainder taken from reference TRBV5-1 and TRBJ2-5, is KAGVTQTPRYLIKTRGQQVTLSCSPISGHRSVSWYQQTPGQGLQFLFEYFSETQRNKGNFPGRFSGRQFSNSRSEMNVSTLELGDSALYLCASSLDWLGQETQYFGPGTRLLVL.